The 9 T cell receptor beta chains below all came from one sample that was sequenced in a study of CD8 T cells in Susac syndrome. When the RNA was reverse transcribed, random hexamers were used with an input of roughly 0.45 to 1 ug. From the immunoSEQ multiplex PCR reads, TCRdb called clonotypes with MiXCR, one entry per CDR3 protein. The table shows fewer than 350,000 distinct CDR3 sequences, with 70% to 90% occurring only once. The sequenced sample consisted of CD8+ T cells from PBMCs. These receptor sequences come from a human donor with multiple sclerosis.

In its sample, this clonotype was seen many times. V gene TRBV27 combines with J gene TRBJ2-1, with D perhaps TRBD1 (6 bases). Germline assignment: CDR1 MNHEY and CDR2 SMNVEV (reference sequence). This CDR3 region has 13 residues. The germline V and J ends were trimmed by 5 bases and 9 bases, with 14 bases remaining between them. CDR3 amino acids: CASSPTGWAEQFF. DNA of the CDR3: TGTGCCAGCAGTCCTACAGGGTGGGCTGAGCAGTTCTTC.

The chain's CDR3 is CASSQYRDRQTFYEQYF. In nucleotides, the CDR3 is TGTGCCAGCAGCCAATACAGGGACCGACAAACTTTCTACGAGCAGTACTTC. The chain uses TRBV7-9 and TRBJ2-7; D may be TRBD1 (6 bases). The ends were cut back, 5 bases at V and 3 bases at J, with 23 bases in the middle. The CDR3 has 17 amino acids. The germline gives CDR1 SEHNR, CDR2 FQNEAQ (reference sequence).

The chain uses TRBV4-1 and TRBJ1-1; D not resolved. The V gene's germline CDR1 is MGHRA and CDR2 YSYEKL. This CDR3 contains 14 residues. V lost 1 base and J 7 bases, leaving 13 bases between the germline ends. CDR3 nucleotide sequence: TGCGCCAGCAGCCAAGGTGAGGGATATGTTGAAGCTTTCTTT. Its protein product is CASSQGEGYVEAFF.

The V call is TRBV4-3, the J call TRBJ2-1; 15 bases line up with TRBD2. Germline V gene sequence: CDR1 LGHNA, CDR2 YSLEER. There are 16 residues in the CDR3. V was clipped by 4 bases and J by 8 bases; unmatched bases: 6. Here the CDR3 reads CASSPWTSGRVDEQFF. The CDR3 bases are TGCGCCAGCAGCCCCTGGACTAGCGGGAGGGTGGATGAGCAGTTCTTC.

The J gene is TRBJ2-1, the V gene TRBV20-1, with 11 bases fitting TRBD2. The ends lost 0 bases at V and 9 bases at J; junction bases unmatched: 10. Germline V gene sequence: CDR1 DFQATT, CDR2 SNEGSKA (reference sequence). The CDR3 runs 16 residues. The CDR3, as DNA: TGCAGTGCTAGAGATCTAACTAGCGGGAGTTTGAGTGAGCAGTTCTTC. This sequence encodes CSARDLTSGSLSEQFF.

The table lists this clonotype with a few counts. CDR3 residues: CASSLSPMNTEAFF. The CDR3 bases are TGTGCCAGCAGTTTATCACCAATGAACACTGAAGCTTTCTTT. The chain couples TRBV28 to TRBJ1-1; no clear D. Germline loops: CDR1 MDHEN, CDR2 SYDVKM. V lost 1 base and J 0 bases, leaving 6 bases between the germline ends. This CDR3 has 14 amino acids.

This sequence joins TRBV12-3 or TRBV12-4 and TRBJ2-7; 10 bases agree with TRBD1. The J segment lost 7 bases and the V segment lost 5 bases, leaving 8 bases of the junction unmatched. The CDR3 covers 14 residues. The CDR3 sequence: CASSGLGQGIEQYF. Written as DNA, the CDR3 is TGTGCCAGCAGTGGCTTGGGACAGGGGATTGAGCAGTACTTC.

This sequence joins TRBV30 and TRBJ2-1; no firm D call. Germline CDR1 and CDR2: GTSNPN and SVGIG (reference sequence). Trimming removed 8 bases at V and 7 bases at J, with 12 bases between. The CDR3 runs to 11 residues. CDR3 nucleotide sequence: TGTGCCACGGCCGGTCCGAATGAGCAGTTCTTC. Protein sequence: CATAGPNEQFF. The entire variable domain, with the rest obtained from reference TRBV30 and TRBJ2-1, is as follows: SQTIHQWPATLVQPVGSPLSLECTVEGTSNPNLYWYRQAAGRGLQLLFYSVGIGQISSEVPQNLSASRPQDRQFILSSKKLLLSDSGFYLCATAGPNEQFFGPGTRLTVL.

This chain joins TRBV13 and TRBJ1-1; weak D call: TRBD1 (5 bases). Germline lookup yields CDR1 PRHDT and CDR2 FYEKMQ (reference sequence). The CDR3 length is 12 residues. V lost 8 bases, J lost 2 bases, and 9 bases lay in between. In DNA form, the CDR3 reads TGTGCCAGCGCGGACACCAACACTGAAGCTTTCTTT. Amino acids: CASADTNTEAFF.